This TCR beta chain is drawn from a study of post-analysis software for immune sequencing data. Study as a whole: Courses of disease covered relapsing-remitting, secondary progressive and progressive-relapsing multiple sclerosis. Study-level results: Compared with controls, patients had more of about 5 TRBV segments, including TRBV5-6, TRBV5-1 and TRBV20-1. A significant reduction in normalized Chao1 diversity was observed in multiple sclerosis patients versus controls. Strong co-clustering by F measure linked samples that shared a preparation batch.

Germline V gene sequence: CDR1 ENHRY, CDR2 SYGVKD. CDR3 length equals 13 residues. The V end lost 10 bases, the J end lost 2 bases, and 13 bases lay between the germline ends. This clonotype was counted between two and nine times. Its antigen is unknown. The TCR beta cDNA libraries carried unique molecular identifiers. Starting from about 1 to 10 million T cells, the study yielded approximately 500,000 cDNA molecules. TCRdb redid the calling of the PCR reads with MiXCR, one entry per CDR3 protein. This table has under 200,000 distinct CDR3 sequences, 25% to 35% appearing once. The rearrangement joins TRBV10-3 to TRBJ2-3, with D possibly matching TRBD2 (6 bases). The sequenced sample consisted of blood. This TCR was sampled from a girl aged 2-17 years with multiple sclerosis. CDR3 sequence reads: CATGGIDTDTQYF. Written as DNA, the CDR3 is TGTGCCACGGGCGGGATCGACACAGATACGCAGTATTTT.